The next 27 T cell receptor beta chains were all read from a single sample in a study of blood T cells in healthy people across ages. Using a J-beta primer mix together with a sample-barcoded 5' primer, a second PCR was run for roughly 6 to 11 cycles. TCRdb recomputed calls from the 5' RACE reads with MiXCR, one row per CDR3 protein. Of approximately 490,000 distinct CDR3 sequences listed, less than 25% are singletons. These data were likewise used in another study, on T cells of mothers and their children.

The sample comprised blood. Receptors were obtained from a boy aged 10-17 years in good health.

This clonotype was observed a handful of times. The gene calls are TRBV5-1 and TRBJ2-5, with D unclear. V gave up 5 bases and J gave up 5 bases, with 19 bases separating them. The germline V gene encodes CDR1 SGHRS and CDR2 YFSETQ. The CDR3 is made up of 15 amino acids. The CDR3 sequence is CASSSPLYGRETQYF. Here the CDR3 DNA reads TGCGCCAGCAGTTCCCCTCTGTATGGAAGGGAGACCCAGTACTTC.

V and J are TRBV7-9 and TRBJ1-1; 8 bases are a match to TRBD1. The CDR3 length is 14 residues. Trimming removed 5 bases from V and 5 bases from J; junction bases left unmatched: 7. The germline gives CDR1 SEHNR, CDR2 FQNEAQ (reference sequence). Here the CDR3 reads CASSPLQGGTEAFF. The CDR3 DNA sequence: TGTGCCAGCAGCCCTCTACAGGGGGGAACTGAAGCTTTCTTT. Supplemented by reference TRBV7-9 and TRBJ1-1, the full variable domain reads DTGVSQNPRHKITKRGQNVTFRCDPISEHNRLYWYRQTLGQGPEFLTYFQNEAQLEKSRLLSDRFSAERPKGSFSTLEIQRTEQGDSAMYLCASSPLQGGTEAFFGQGTRLTVV.

This clonotype was detected only a few times. The chain employs TRBV6-5 and TRBJ2-5, with a tentative D call TRBD1 (6 bases). Germline lookup yields CDR1 MNHEY and CDR2 SVGAGI. V lost 5 bases to trimming and J lost 11 bases, with 15 bases between them. The CDR3 is made up of 12 amino acids. CDR3 coding DNA: TGTGCCAGCAGTAACAGGGTTGGGGAGCAGTACTTC. Amino acid sequence: CASSNRVGEQYF.

This clonotype came up many times. This rearrangement joins TRBV4-3 to TRBJ1-5; D perhaps matches TRBD1 (6 bases). Between the trimmed V and J ends, which lost 3 bases and 7 bases, there was a span of 10 bases. The CDR3 has 13 amino acids. Germline CDR1 and CDR2: LGHNA and YSLEER. The CDR3 region has the DNA TGCGCCAGCAGCCAGGACAGAGGCCAGCCCCAGCATTTT. Protein product: CASSQDRGQPQHF.

The rearrangement links TRBV2 to TRBJ1-3, with unresolved D. CDR3 length: 12 amino acids. Between the trimmed V and J ends, which lost 5 bases and 4 bases, there was a span of 6 bases. CDR1 and CDR2 from the germline V gene are SNHLY and FYNNEI. CDR3: CASSPKGNTIYF. Here the CDR3 DNA reads TGTGCCAGCAGTCCCAAGGGAAACACCATATATTTT.

V gene TRBV6-4 combines with J gene TRBJ2-7; possibly TRBD2 for D (5 bases). Trimming pared 6 bases from V and 2 bases from J, leaving 11 bases between. Germline CDR1 MRHNA, CDR2 SNTAGT. The CDR3 sequence is 13 residues long. The CDR3 DNA reads as TGTGCCAGCAGCGCGGACGGGACCTACGAGCAGTACTTC. The encoded protein is CASSADGTYEQYF.

This clonotype was seen a single time. V is TRBV7-2 and J is TRBJ2-1; D might be TRBD2 (6 bases). This CDR3 has 13 residues. The germline V gene has CDR1 SGHTA and CDR2 FQGNSA. Trimming cost V 5 bases and J 7 bases, with 12 bases left between them. The CDR3 DNA is TGTGCCAGCAGCAGTCTAGGAGGGAATGAGCAGTTCTTC. It is translated as CASSSLGGNEQFF.

This clonotype was seen only a few times. The V call is TRBV6-6, the J call TRBJ2-3, with D possibly being TRBD2 (6 bases). Deletions cut 10 bases from V and 3 bases from J, with 14 bases between. Germline V lookup: CDR1 MNHNY, CDR2 SVGAGI (reference sequence). The CDR3 sequence is 13 residues long. DNA for the CDR3: TGTGCCACCCATGGGGCGGGGACAGATACGCAGTATTTT. Translated: CATHGAGTDTQYF.

The chain employs TRBV20-1 and TRBJ1-4; 10 nucleotides align to TRBD1. This CDR3 has 17 amino acids. CDR1 is DFQATT, CDR2 SNEGSKA, per germline (reference sequence). J lost 0 bases, V lost 5 bases, and 9 bases had no gene match. The CDR3 here is CSAAGQGRYATNEKLFF. The CDR3 DNA reads as TGCAGTGCTGCGGGACAGGGGAGATATGCAACTAATGAAAAACTGTTTTTT.

This clonotype was counted a few times. The chain employs TRBV12-3 or TRBV12-4 and TRBJ2-7; weak D call: TRBD1 (6 bases). CDR3 length: 14 amino acids. V lost 7 bases and J 4 bases, leaving 17 bases between the germline ends. This chain's CDR3 is CASMGPRGGYEQYF. Written as DNA, the CDR3 is TGTGCCAGCATGGGACCCCGAGGGGGATACGAGCAGTACTTC.

In this sample, this clonotype turned up a few times. The rearrangement joins TRBV20-1 to TRBJ2-5, with no clear D. The CDR3 is made up of 14 amino acids. Per the germline V gene, CDR1 is DFQATT and CDR2 is SNEGSKA (reference sequence). The V end was cut by 6 bases, the J end by 2 bases, with 16 bases between. The CDR3 spells CSARRSEVQETQYF. CDR3 sequence (DNA): TGCAGTGCACGTCGGTCTGAAGTTCAAGAGACCCAGTACTTC.

The rearrangement joins TRBV7-3 to TRBJ1-1; TRBD1 aligns across 8 bases. Germline values: CDR1 SGHTA, CDR2 FQGTGA. The CDR3 runs 16 residues. The V gene end was trimmed by 3 bases and the J gene end by 1 base; junction bases not matched to a gene: 7. The CDR3 loop reads CASSFLRGQGNTEAFF. CDR3 sequence (DNA): TGTGCCAGCAGCTTCCTCAGGGGGCAGGGGAACACTGAAGCTTTCTTT.

The V gene is TRBV7-3, the J gene TRBJ2-5; D ambiguous. The CDR3 is 13 amino acids. The germline V and J ends were trimmed by 5 bases and 0 bases, with 7 bases remaining between them. Per germline, CDR1 SGHTA and CDR2 FQGTGA. CDR3 nucleotides: TGTGCCAGCAGCGCTTTCCACCAAGAGACCCAGTACTTC. The encoded protein is CASSAFHQETQYF.

The chain combines TRBV12-3 or TRBV12-4 with TRBJ2-7; 7 bases match TRBD2. The CDR3 has 14 amino acids. J lost 5 bases, V lost 5 bases, and 9 bases had no gene match. CDR3 residues: CASSGGVSDDEQYF. The DNA of the CDR3 is TGTGCCAGCAGTGGGGGGGTTAGCGATGACGAGCAGTACTTC.

The chain combines TRBV28 with TRBJ2-1; a possible D gene is TRBD2 (6 bases). Germline loops: CDR1 MDHEN, CDR2 SYDVKM. The CDR3 contains 16 residues. Trimming removed 7 bases at V and 0 bases at J, with 16 bases between. This CDR3 reads CASTYGGASSYNEQFF. DNA for the CDR3: TGTGCCAGCACCTACGGAGGGGCGAGCTCCTACAATGAGCAGTTCTTC.

This clonotype was seen only a few times. The chain joins TRBV6-5 to TRBJ2-5; D is possibly TRBD2 (5 bases). The CDR3 has 14 amino acids. Deletions cut 6 bases from V and 2 bases from J, with 13 bases between. CDR1 and CDR2 from the germline V gene are MNHEY and SVGAGI. The CDR3 here is CASSLDGDQETQYF. The CDR3 region has the DNA TGTGCCAGCAGCTTGGACGGGGATCAAGAGACCCAGTACTTC.

This clonotype was counted a few times. The V call is TRBV2, the J call TRBJ2-5; 7 bases align to TRBD1. Unmatched junction bases numbered 2, after V lost 2 bases and J lost 5 bases. The germline gives CDR1 SNHLY, CDR2 FYNNEI. The CDR3 has 13 residues. The CDR3 loop reads CASSERGRETQYF. The CDR3 DNA follows: TGTGCCAGCAGTGAAAGGGGGCGGGAGACCCAGTACTTC.

This clonotype was detected a few times. Here the CDR3 reads CASSLSLGLAGYEQYF. DNA for the CDR3: TGTGCCAGCAGCTTGAGTCTCGGGCTAGCGGGTTACGAGCAGTACTTC. The J gene is TRBJ2-7, the V gene TRBV5-6; 8 bases line up with TRBD2. CDR3 length equals 16 residues. V was pared by 1 base and J by 4 bases, with 10 bases of the junction left unmatched. Germline CDR1 reads SGHDT; CDR2 reads YYEEEE.

This chain joins TRBV9 and TRBJ2-2; D ambiguous. CDR1 is SGDLS and CDR2 is YYNGEE in the germline V gene. Trimming removed 0 bases at V and 5 bases at J, with 14 bases between. This CDR3 is built from 16 residues. This CDR3 reads CASSVGYTERTGELFF. CDR3 nucleotides: TGTGCCAGCAGCGTAGGCTATACCGAGAGAACCGGGGAGCTGTTTTTT.

The chain joins TRBV28 to TRBJ2-1; 7 bases align to TRBD2. This CDR3 is 13 amino acids long. V shed 8 bases and J 7 bases; nucleotides not matched to a gene: 8. Germline CDR1 and CDR2: MDHEN and SYDVKM. Written as DNA, the CDR3 is TGTGCCAGCTGGGGCGGGAGTCGTAATGAGCAGTTCTTC. It specifies CASWGGSRNEQFF.

This clonotype has a handful of counts. CDR3 sequence: CASSPALGANYGYTF. The DNA of the CDR3 is TGTGCCAGCAGCCCAGCCCTGGGGGCTAACTATGGCTACACCTTC. This chain uses TRBV7-2 with TRBJ1-2, with D tentatively TRBD1 (5 bases). Trimming shortened V by 5 bases and J by 0 bases, and 13 bases separated the two germline ends. The CDR3 extends over 15 amino acids. Germline V gene data show CDR1 as SGHTA and CDR2 as FQGNSA.

This clonotype appeared a few times. J is TRBJ2-1 and V is TRBV6-1; 10 bases match TRBD2. CDR1 and CDR2 (germline): MNHNS, SASEGT. V gave up 6 bases and J gave up 4 bases; unmatched junction bases: 9. This CDR3 comprises 16 residues. The CDR3 region is CASRKGASGGYNEQFF. The CDR3, as DNA: TGTGCCAGCAGAAAGGGGGCTAGCGGGGGTTACAATGAGCAGTTCTTC.

The genes are TRBV4-1 and TRBJ1-5; D unresolved. The CDR3 extends over 13 amino acids. The germline CDR1 and CDR2 sequences are MGHRA and YSYEKL. Deletions cut 5 bases from V and 6 bases from J, with 11 bases between. The CDR3 spells CASSSEGVQPQHF. CDR3 sequence (DNA): TGCGCCAGCAGCTCCGAGGGAGTTCAGCCCCAGCATTTT.

DNA of the CDR3: TGCAGTGCTAGAGATCTTGGCAGTATGAAACCCTACGAGCAGTACTTC. This encodes CSARDLGSMKPYEQYF. This chain connects TRBV20-1 to TRBJ2-7; D is unresolved. The CDR3 length is 16 residues. Trimming shortened V by 0 bases and J by 2 bases, and 17 bases separated the two germline ends. CDR1 and CDR2 from the germline V gene are DFQATT and SNEGSKA (reference sequence).

This clonotype occurred a few times. V usage is TRBV20-1 and J usage is TRBJ2-7, with 11 bases matching TRBD1. CDR3 length: 13 residues. V lost 6 bases to trimming and J lost 2 bases; unmatched junction nucleotides: 3. Looked up from germline, CDR1 is DFQATT and CDR2 is SNEGSKA (reference sequence). CDR3 amino acids: CSAEGQGAYEQYF. The DNA of the CDR3 is TGCAGTGCCGAGGGACAGGGGGCCTACGAGCAGTACTTC.

The genes are TRBV28 and TRBJ1-1; D unclear. CDR1 is MDHEN, CDR2 SYDVKM, per germline. The CDR3 runs 13 residues. Trimming took off 1 base at V and 0 bases at J, with 3 bases between the two ends. The CDR3 DNA reads as TGTGCCAGCAGTTTATCAGTGAACACTGAAGCTTTCTTT. The encoded protein is CASSLSVNTEAFF.

To note about this clonotype: One junction end disagrees with the germline gene, perhaps due to a read error. This rearrangement joins TRBV6-1 to TRBJ2-7; D gene uncertain. The CDR3 covers 14 residues. Germline CDR1 MNHNS, CDR2 SASEGT. CDR3 loop: CAGSEGWGSYEQYF. In DNA, the CDR3 is TGTGCCGGCAGTGAAGGGTGGGGATCCTACGAGCAGTACTTC.